The clone carrying this TCR beta chain was observed a handful of times. No antigen is known for it. Every bit of the isolated RNA underwent reverse transcription, so sequencing read expressed TCRB transcripts. Generated by immunoSEQ multiplex PCR, the TCRdb table keeps only in-frame clones and is missing some. The sample gives about 370,000 clones, 9.6% of which show up once; about 0.6% is in the top ten. The entry originates in a study of beta chain features in type 1 diabetes. Study-wide results and caveats: A greater similarity of naive, central memory and Treg TCRB repertoires was seen among patients than among healthy donors. In all four CD4+ subsets, TCRB CDR3 length was significantly, moderately reduced in type 1 diabetes.

Sample: central memory CD4+ T cells from blood. The sequence was collected from a man aged 30 to 39 with type 1 diabetes.

The CDR3 region is CASSFGQGGNEKLFF. In DNA, the CDR3 is TGTGCCAGCAGCTTTGGACAGGGAGGTAATGAAAAACTGTTTTTT. V gene TRBV7-6 combines with J gene TRBJ1-4; 8 bases are shared with TRBD1. Germline trimming cut 3 bases from V and 4 bases from J; bases unmatched to any gene: 4. Germline V gene sequence: CDR1 SGHVS, CDR2 FNYEAQ. CDR3 length: 15 residues.